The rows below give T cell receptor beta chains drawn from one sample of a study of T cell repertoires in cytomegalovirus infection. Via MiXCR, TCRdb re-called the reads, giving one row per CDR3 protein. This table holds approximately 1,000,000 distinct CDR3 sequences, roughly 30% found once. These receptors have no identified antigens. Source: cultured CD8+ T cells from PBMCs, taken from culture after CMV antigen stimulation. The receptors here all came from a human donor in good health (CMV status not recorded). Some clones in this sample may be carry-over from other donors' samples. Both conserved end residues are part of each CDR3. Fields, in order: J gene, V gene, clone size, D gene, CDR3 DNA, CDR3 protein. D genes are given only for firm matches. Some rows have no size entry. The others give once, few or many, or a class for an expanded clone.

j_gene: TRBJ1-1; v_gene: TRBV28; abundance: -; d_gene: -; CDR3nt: TGTGCCAGCAGTTTATTATCCCGGCGAGGGGAAGCTTTCTTT; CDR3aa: CASSLLSRRGEAFF
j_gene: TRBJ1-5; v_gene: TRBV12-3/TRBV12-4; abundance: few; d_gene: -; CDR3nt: TGTGCCAGCAGTACAAGGGGGACTGGTCAGCCCCAGCATTTT; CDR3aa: CASSTRGTGQPQHF
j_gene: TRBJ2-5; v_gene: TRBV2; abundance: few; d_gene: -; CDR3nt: TGTGCCAGCGTTAGGGGGCAAGAGACCCAGTACTTC; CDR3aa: CASVRGQETQYF
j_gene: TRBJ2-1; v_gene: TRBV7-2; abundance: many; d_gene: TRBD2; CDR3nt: TGTGCCAGCAGCTTAGTTGGCGGGGGGGCCAGAAATGAGCAGTTCTTC; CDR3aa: CASSLVGGGARNEQFF
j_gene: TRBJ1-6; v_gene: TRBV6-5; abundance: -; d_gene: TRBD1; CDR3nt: TGTGCCAGCAGTACAGGGGACGACTCCTATAATTCACCCCTCCACTTT; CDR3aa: CASSTGDDSYNSPLHF
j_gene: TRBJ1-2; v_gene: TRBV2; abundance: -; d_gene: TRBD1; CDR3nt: TGTGCCATCCTTTTACAGGGGGCGTCGGGCTACACCTTC; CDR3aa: CAILLQGASGYTF
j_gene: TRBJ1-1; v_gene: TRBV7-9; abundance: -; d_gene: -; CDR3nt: TGTGCCAGCAGCTTGGCCCCCCTCAGGGGAGGGAACACTGAAGCTTTCTTT; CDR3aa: CASSLAPLRGGNTEAFF
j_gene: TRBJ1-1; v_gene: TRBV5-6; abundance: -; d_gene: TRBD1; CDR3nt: TGTGCCAGCAGTCAAAGACAGGGGGCGCCGAGCACTGAAGCTTTCTTT; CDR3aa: CASSQRQGAPSTEAFF
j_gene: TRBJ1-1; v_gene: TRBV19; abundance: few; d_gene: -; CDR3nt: TGTGCCACCAAAGCCCCGGGCTGGACTGAAGCTTTCTTT; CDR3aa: CATKAPGWTEAFF
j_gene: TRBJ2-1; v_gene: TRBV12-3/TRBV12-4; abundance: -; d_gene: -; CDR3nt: TGTGCCAGCGGTTTAACCGACAGTGGGTATGAGCAGTTCTTC; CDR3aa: CASGLTDSGYEQFF
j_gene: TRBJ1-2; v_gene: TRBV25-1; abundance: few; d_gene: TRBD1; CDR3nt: TGTGCCAGCAGTGAGAATCGGGACAGGTTCTCATTTAACTATGGCTACACCTTC; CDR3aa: CASSENRDRFSFNYGYTF
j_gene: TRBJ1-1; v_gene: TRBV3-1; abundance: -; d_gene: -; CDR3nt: TGTGCCAGCAGCCAAGATCTGGAAACTGAAGCTTTCTTT; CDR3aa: CASSQDLETEAFF
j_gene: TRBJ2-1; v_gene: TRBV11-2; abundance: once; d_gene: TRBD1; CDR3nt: TGTGCCAGCAGCTTTTTAAGGGCTGGGACAGGGGTTTTGGGCTCCTACAATGAGCAGTTCTTC; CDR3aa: CASSFLRAGTGVLGSYNEQFF
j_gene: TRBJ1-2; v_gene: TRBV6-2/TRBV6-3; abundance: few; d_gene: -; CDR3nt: TGTGCCAGCAGTTCCGACAAGATTTATGGCTACACCTTC; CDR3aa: CASSSDKIYGYTF
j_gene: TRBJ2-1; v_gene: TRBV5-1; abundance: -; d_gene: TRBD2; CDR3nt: TGCGCCAGCACGACTAGCGACCCGGGAGGAAATGAGCAGTTCTTC; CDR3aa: CASTTSDPGGNEQFF
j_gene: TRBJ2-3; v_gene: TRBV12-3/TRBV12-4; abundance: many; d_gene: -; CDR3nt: TGTGCCAGCCGCGGGACTAGCACAGATACGCAGTATTTT; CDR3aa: CASRGTSTDTQYF
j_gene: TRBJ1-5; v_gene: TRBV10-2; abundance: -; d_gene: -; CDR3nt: TGCGCCAGCAGTGGGCCGGGACACCTTAGCAATCAGCCCCAGCATTTT; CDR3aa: CASSGPGHLSNQPQHF